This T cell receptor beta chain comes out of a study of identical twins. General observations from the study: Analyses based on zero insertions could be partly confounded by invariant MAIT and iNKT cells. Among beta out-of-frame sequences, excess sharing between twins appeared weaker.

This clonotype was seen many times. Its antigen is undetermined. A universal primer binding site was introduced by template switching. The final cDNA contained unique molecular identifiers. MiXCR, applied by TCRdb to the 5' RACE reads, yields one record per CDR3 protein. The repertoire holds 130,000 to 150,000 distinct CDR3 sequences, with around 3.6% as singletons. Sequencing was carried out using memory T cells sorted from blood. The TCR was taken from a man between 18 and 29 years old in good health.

Written as DNA, the CDR3 is TGCGCCAGCAGCTTCAACAGGGGAAGGGCAGATACGCAGTATTTT. It is translated as CASSFNRGRADTQYF. The chain is built from TRBV5-1 and TRBJ2-3; 7 positions match TRBD1. Germline loops: CDR1 SGHRS, CDR2 YFSETQ. The CDR3 runs 15 residues. Trimming removed 2 bases from V and 4 bases from J; junction bases left unmatched: 7.